A single sample is the source of the 29 T cell receptor beta chains below, sequenced in a study of blood T cell repertoires in COVID-19. Some clones are missing from TCRdb's copy, which holds only in-frame ones; the method was immunoSEQ multiplex PCR. The data hold fewer than 400,000 clones, with around 85% observed a single time. The sequenced material came from PBMCs or T cells enriched from blood (not recorded which). These TCRs come from a woman aged 25 to 39 who had been exposed to COVID-19.

About this clone: This CDR3 is also generated by other DNA sequences in the sample. This chain uses TRBV5-4 with TRBJ2-3; 8 bases agree with TRBD2. The CDR3 runs to 15 residues. The V gene's germline CDR1 is SGHNT and CDR2 YYREEE (reference sequence). Germline trimming cut 4 bases from V and 0 bases from J; bases unmatched to any gene: 4. The CDR3 DNA follows: TGTGCCAGCAGCCGGGGGGGTTCTAGCACAGATACGCAGTATTTT. It translates to CASSRGGSSTDTQYF.

V usage is TRBV11-1 and J usage is TRBJ1-1, with D maybe TRBD1 (6 bases). The CDR3 runs to 15 residues. The ends were cut back, 5 bases at V and 4 bases at J, with 17 bases in the middle. CDR1 and CDR2 from the germline V gene are SGHAT and FQDESV (reference sequence). In DNA, the CDR3 is TGTGCCAGCAGCCACCCTTTGGGGGCTGGCACTGAAGCTTTCTTT. Its translation: CASSHPLGAGTEAFF. Supplemented by reference TRBV11-1 and TRBJ1-1, the full variable domain reads EAEVAQSPRYKITEKSQAVAFWCDPISGHATLYWYRQILGQGPELLVQFQDESVVDDSQLPKDRFSAERLKGVDSTLKIQPAELGDSAMYLCASSHPLGAGTEAFFGQGTRLTVV.

The V and J genes are TRBV28 and TRBJ1-5; TRBD1 is a possible D gene (6 bases). V lost 3 bases and J 1 base, leaving 7 bases between the germline ends. The CDR3 is 14 amino acids. Germline loops: CDR1 MDHEN, CDR2 SYDVKM. This chain's CDR3 is CASSLDRSNQPQHF. The CDR3 nucleotides read TGTGCCAGCAGTTTGGACAGAAGCAATCAGCCCCAGCATTTT. Variable domain in full (rest from reference TRBV28 and TRBJ1-5): DVKVTQSSRYLVKRTGEKVFLECVQDMDHENMFWYRQDPGLGLRLIYFSYDVKMKEKGDIPEGYSVSREKKERFSLILESASTNQTSMYLCASSLDRSNQPQHFGDGTRLSIL.

V usage is TRBV28 and J usage is TRBJ1-5, with D hard to call. The CDR3 length is 14 residues. CDR1 is MDHEN and CDR2 is SYDVKM in the germline V gene. The ends were cut back, 5 bases at V and 3 bases at J, with 11 bases in the middle. CDR3 region: CASSTGVYNQPQHF. DNA of the CDR3: TGTGCCAGCAGTACCGGGGTATACAATCAGCCCCAGCATTTT.

The chain is built from TRBV24-1 and TRBJ1-4; TRBD1 matches 7 bases. The germline V gene encodes CDR1 KGHDR and CDR2 SFDVKD. The CDR3 sequence is 18 residues long. Trimming removed 4 bases from V and 8 bases from J; junction bases left unmatched: 18. The CDR3 nucleotides are TGTGCCACCAGTGACCTCCGGGACAGAAAAAGGAAAGCCGAAAAACTGTTTTTT. Its protein product is CATSDLRDRKRKAEKLFF.

The table lists this clone with a count of one. The V call is TRBV29-1, the J call TRBJ1-2, with TRBD1 as a possible D gene (5 bases). Germline lookup yields CDR1 SQVTM and CDR2 ANQGSEA. With 6 bases removed from V and 8 bases from J, the gap between germline ends came to 16 bases. This CDR3 region has 12 residues. CDR3 nucleotides: TGCAGCGTGCAGATCAGGGAAGGGGGCTACACCTTC. Translation: CSVQIREGGYTF.

The chain is built from TRBV15 and TRBJ1-4, with D perhaps matching TRBD1 (6 bases). The CDR3 runs 15 residues. Germline CDR1 and CDR2: LNHNV and YYDKDF (reference sequence). Deletions cut 5 bases from V and 4 bases from J, with 14 bases between. CDR3 nucleotide sequence: TGTGCCACCAGCGAGCACAGGGCCCTTAATGAAAAACTGTTTTTT. Its protein is CATSEHRALNEKLFF.

V gene TRBV27 combines with J gene TRBJ2-1; 13 nucleotides match TRBD2. CDR1 MNHEY and CDR2 SMNVEV come from the germline V gene (reference sequence). CDR3 length: 18 amino acids. V gave up 5 bases and J gave up 4 bases; unmatched junction bases: 11. The CDR3 DNA sequence: TGTGCCAGCAGTCAGTCGGGACTAGCGGGGAGCCTGTACAATGAGCAGTTCTTC. This gives the protein CASSQSGLAGSLYNEQFF.

The CDR3 nucleotides are TGTGCCTTCCAGGGTAGCCTAGATTCACCCCTCCACTTT. It is translated as CAFQGSLDSPLHF. The V gene is TRBV30, the J gene TRBJ1-6, with D maybe TRBD1 (5 bases). Trimming took 7 bases from V and 8 from J, leaving 15 bases between them. CDR3 size: 13 residues. Germline-derived CDR1 and CDR2 are GTSNPN and SVGIG (reference sequence).

The V call is TRBV28, the J call TRBJ2-3; 11 nucleotides line up with TRBD2. Germline V gene data show CDR1 as MDHEN and CDR2 as SYDVKM. After removal of 2 bases from V and 9 bases from J, the junction contained 4 bases not matched to a gene. The CDR3 is 14 amino acids. CDR3 region: CASSLQLAGDTQYF. DNA for the CDR3: TGTGCCAGCAGTTTACAACTAGCGGGAGACACGCAGTATTTT.

This clone was detected a few times. As DNA, the CDR3 is TGTGCCAGCAGGGCAGGGTCAGGGACAGTAACCGGGGAGCTGTTTTTT. Its translation is CASRAGSGTVTGELFF. This chain uses TRBV7-2 with TRBJ2-2; 7 nucleotides match TRBD1. J was trimmed by 5 bases and V by 6 bases; bases with no gene match: 12. From germline, CDR1 is SGHTA and CDR2 FQGNSA. The CDR3 contains 16 residues.

Here the CDR3 DNA reads TGTGCCAGCAGCTTAGGGGTCAGGGGCGCCGTCTACGAGCAGTACTTC. It codes for CASSLGVRGAVYEQYF. The genes are TRBV7-9 and TRBJ2-7, with a weak D call TRBD1 (6 bases). Looked up from germline, CDR1 is SEHNR and CDR2 is FQNEAQ (reference sequence). Trimming stripped 1 base from V and 3 bases from J, with 16 bases between. This CDR3 has 16 amino acids.

V usage is TRBV5-1 and J usage is TRBJ2-7; 9 bases agree with TRBD1. The CDR3 consists of 15 residues. CDR1 is SGHRS, CDR2 YFSETQ, per germline. V shed 0 bases and J 1 base; nucleotides not matched to a gene: 2. The CDR3 loop reads CASSLDRGLSYEQYF. In nucleotides, the CDR3 is TGCGCCAGCAGCTTGGACAGGGGGCTTTCCTACGAGCAGTACTTC.

The V and J genes are TRBV6-5 and TRBJ2-2; a possible D gene is TRBD1 (6 bases). CDR1 and CDR2 from the germline V gene are MNHEY and SVGAGI. Trimming removed 8 bases from V and 4 bases from J, with 14 bases in between. The CDR3 has 14 amino acids. The CDR3 region has the DNA TGTGCCAGCTCAGGGGAAGTGGCCACCGGGGAGCTGTTTTTT. It translates to CASSGEVATGELFF.

The gene calls are TRBV11-3 and TRBJ1-3; perhaps TRBD1 as D (5 bases). Germline assignment: CDR1 SGHNT and CDR2 YENEEA. Trimming pared 1 base from V and 2 bases from J, leaving 6 bases between. The CDR3 runs to 14 residues. The CDR3 loop is CASSLARAGNTIYF. DNA for the CDR3: TGTGCCAGCAGCTTAGCCAGGGCTGGAAACACCATATATTTT.

The rearrangement links TRBV5-4 to TRBJ1-4; D unclear. This CDR3 spans 14 amino acids. V was clipped by 1 base and J by 8 bases, with 12 bases between them. Germline V gene sequence: CDR1 SGHNT, CDR2 YYREEE (reference sequence). CDR3 residues: CASSLTGREEKLFF. The CDR3 nucleotides read TGTGCCAGCAGCTTGACCGGGAGGGAGGAAAAACTGTTTTTT.

The chain links TRBV19 to TRBJ1-4, with D perhaps TRBD1 (6 bases). The CDR3 is 14 amino acids. Per germline, CDR1 LNHDA and CDR2 SQIVND (reference sequence). V dropped 3 bases and J dropped 7 bases, with 12 bases sitting between them. The DNA for the CDR3 is TGTGCCAGTAGTATTACAGGGCGGACTGAAAAACTGTTTTTT. Its translation is CASSITGRTEKLFF.

This rearrangement joins TRBV6-1 to TRBJ2-7; 9 bases align to TRBD2. The CDR3 consists of 16 residues. Germline CDR1 reads MNHNS; CDR2 reads SASEGT. Trimming cost V 2 bases and J 2 bases; bases outside gene matches: 7. The CDR3 region is CASSENRLAGTYEQYF. The CDR3 bases are TGTGCCAGCAGTGAAAACCGGCTAGCGGGGACCTACGAGCAGTACTTC.

This chain joins TRBV13 and TRBJ2-1; D is unclear. The V end lost 2 bases, the J end lost 3 bases, and 14 bases lay between the germline ends. This CDR3 comprises 16 residues. Germline CDR1 is PRHDT and CDR2 is FYEKMQ (reference sequence). The CDR3 nucleotides are TGTGCCAGCAGCTTAAACGTTCTAACCCTCTACAATGAGCAGTTCTTC. Translation: CASSLNVLTLYNEQFF.

This clone has only one observation. The V and J genes are TRBV9 and TRBJ1-1; D is uncertain. This CDR3 spans 13 amino acids. V was shortened by 7 bases and J by 1 base, with 11 bases between the two germline ends. Germline CDR1 is SGDLS and CDR2 is YYNGEE. Written as DNA, the CDR3 is TGTGCCAGCGGGGAGGCCCCGAACACTGAAGCTTTCTTT. Its protein product is CASGEAPNTEAFF.

There are a few counts of this clone. The J gene is TRBJ1-4, the V gene TRBV5-4; 9 nucleotides agree with TRBD1. The CDR3 has 16 residues. The germline V gene has CDR1 SGHNT and CDR2 YYREEE (reference sequence). The V and J ends lost 1 base and 1 base, in that order; junction bases with no gene match: 2. CDR3 in amino acids: CASSLRTGVTNEKLFF. The CDR3 bases are TGTGCCAGCAGCTTGAGGACAGGGGTAACTAATGAAAAACTGTTTTTT.

With respect to this clone: The sample has other DNA sequences that encode this CDR3 too. The chain employs TRBV9 and TRBJ2-3, with unresolved D. CDR1 and CDR2 from the germline V gene are SGDLS and YYNGEE. The V gene lost 0 bases and the J gene lost 0 bases, with 5 bases spanning the gap. The CDR3 covers 14 residues. The CDR3, as DNA: TGTGCCAGCAGCGTAGACGGGAGCACAGATACGCAGTATTTT. Amino acid sequence: CASSVDGSTDTQYF.

CDR3 sequence reads: CAIRRTGGTDTQYF. The CDR3 DNA sequence: TGTGCCATCAGACGGACAGGGGGCACAGATACGCAGTATTTT. This chain connects TRBV10-3 to TRBJ2-3; TRBD1 matches 9 bases. The CDR3 is 14 amino acids. Trimming removed 6 bases from V and 1 base from J; junction bases left unmatched: 2. The germline V gene encodes CDR1 ENHRY and CDR2 SYGVKD.

The chain uses TRBV5-6 and TRBJ2-5; 8 nucleotides match TRBD2. Trimming took 9 bases from V and 3 from J; bases not matched to a gene: 13. The germline V gene has CDR1 SGHDT and CDR2 YYEEEE. The CDR3 contains 15 residues. This CDR3 reads CATSAGGREEETQYF. For the CDR3, the DNA is TGTGCCACTTCCGCGGGAGGTCGGGAGGAAGAGACCCAGTACTTC.

The chain recombines TRBV2 with TRBJ2-7, with 8 bases lining up with TRBD1. The V segment lost 6 bases and the J segment 4 bases; nucleotides outside the gene matches: 11. CDR1 is SNHLY, CDR2 FYNNEI, per germline. This CDR3 is built from 15 residues. The CDR3 sequence: CASRDLTGERYEQYF. The CDR3 region has the DNA TGTGCCAGCAGGGACCTGACAGGGGAACGGTACGAGCAGTACTTC.

The chain combines TRBV2 with TRBJ2-7; no firm D call. V was clipped by 2 bases and J by 2 bases, with 7 bases between them. CDR3 length equals 13 residues. Looked up from germline, CDR1 is SNHLY and CDR2 is FYNNEI. The CDR3 loop reads CASSEQITYEQYF. The CDR3 DNA follows: TGTGCCAGCAGTGAACAGATAACCTACGAGCAGTACTTC.

This chain joins TRBV5-1 and TRBJ1-6; 8 nucleotides match TRBD1. The ends lost 4 bases at V and 5 bases at J; junction bases unmatched: 8. The CDR3 totals 16 residues. Germline V CDR1 and CDR2: SGHRS, YFSETQ. CDR3: CASSITGGENNSPLHF. CDR3 sequence (DNA): TGCGCCAGCAGCATAACAGGGGGGGAAAATAATTCACCCCTCCACTTT.

The rearrangement uses TRBV28 and TRBJ1-4; D remains unclear. The V end lost 4 bases, the J end lost 11 bases, and 11 bases lay between the germline ends. Germline V CDR1 and CDR2: MDHEN, SYDVKM. The CDR3 covers 12 residues. This chain's CDR3 is CASSSTGGKLFF. CDR3 bases: TGTGCCAGCAGTTCTACGGGAGGCAAACTGTTTTTT.

The chain links TRBV5-1 to TRBJ2-7; D might be TRBD1 (7 bases). Trimming took off 4 bases at V and 4 bases at J, with 18 bases between the two ends. The CDR3 sequence is 15 residues long. CDR1 and CDR2 from the germline V gene are SGHRS and YFSETQ. CDR3 DNA sequence: TGCGCCAGCAGCGCGACAGGGAGGCGGTTTTACGAGCAGTACTTC. It specifies CASSATGRRFYEQYF.